This paragraph covers one T cell receptor (beta chain) sequence. Data came from immunoSEQ multiplex PCR; TCRdb stores just in-frame clones and leaves some out. Of 300,000 to 350,000 clones listed, approximately 88% are singletons. V was trimmed by 2 bases and J by 5 bases, leaving 6 bases between them. The germline V gene encodes CDR1 MDHEN and CDR2 SYDVKM. The CDR3 totals 12 residues. The sample is drawn from a study of blood T cell repertoires in COVID-19. About the research overall: PBMCs, B-cell-depleted T cells, or T cells were the source of the cDNA or gDNA that made up the material.

Participant-reported clinical history was the basis for cohort assignment. The study counted Cohort 3 donors as recovered given two negative PCRs, clearance, or symptom resolution. Sequencing was performed on PBMCs or T cells enriched from blood (not recorded which). This clonotype originated in a man aged 25 to 40 who had recovered from COVID-19. This chain connects TRBV28 to TRBJ1-2, with D perhaps matching TRBD1 (5 bases). This chain's CDR3 is CASSLKGYGYTF. DNA for the CDR3: TGTGCCAGCAGTTTAAAGGGGTATGGCTACACCTTC.